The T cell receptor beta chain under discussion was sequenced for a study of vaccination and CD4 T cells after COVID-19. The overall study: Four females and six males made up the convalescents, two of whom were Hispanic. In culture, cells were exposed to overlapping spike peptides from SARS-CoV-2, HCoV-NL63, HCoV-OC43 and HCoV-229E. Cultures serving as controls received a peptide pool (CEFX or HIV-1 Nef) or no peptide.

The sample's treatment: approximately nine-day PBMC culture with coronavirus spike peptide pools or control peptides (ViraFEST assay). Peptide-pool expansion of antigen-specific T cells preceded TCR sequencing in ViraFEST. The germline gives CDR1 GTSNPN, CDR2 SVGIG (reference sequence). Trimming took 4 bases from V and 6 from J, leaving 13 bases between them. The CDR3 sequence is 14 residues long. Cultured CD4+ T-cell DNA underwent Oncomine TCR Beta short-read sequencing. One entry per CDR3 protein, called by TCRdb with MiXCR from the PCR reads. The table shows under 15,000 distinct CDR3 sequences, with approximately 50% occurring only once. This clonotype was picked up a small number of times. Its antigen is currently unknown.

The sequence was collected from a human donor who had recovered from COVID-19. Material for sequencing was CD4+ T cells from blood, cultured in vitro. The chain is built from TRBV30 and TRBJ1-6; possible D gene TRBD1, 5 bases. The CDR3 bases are TGTGCCTGGAATGAGGGGACCCGTAATTCACCCCTCCACTTT. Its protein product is CAWNEGTRNSPLHF.